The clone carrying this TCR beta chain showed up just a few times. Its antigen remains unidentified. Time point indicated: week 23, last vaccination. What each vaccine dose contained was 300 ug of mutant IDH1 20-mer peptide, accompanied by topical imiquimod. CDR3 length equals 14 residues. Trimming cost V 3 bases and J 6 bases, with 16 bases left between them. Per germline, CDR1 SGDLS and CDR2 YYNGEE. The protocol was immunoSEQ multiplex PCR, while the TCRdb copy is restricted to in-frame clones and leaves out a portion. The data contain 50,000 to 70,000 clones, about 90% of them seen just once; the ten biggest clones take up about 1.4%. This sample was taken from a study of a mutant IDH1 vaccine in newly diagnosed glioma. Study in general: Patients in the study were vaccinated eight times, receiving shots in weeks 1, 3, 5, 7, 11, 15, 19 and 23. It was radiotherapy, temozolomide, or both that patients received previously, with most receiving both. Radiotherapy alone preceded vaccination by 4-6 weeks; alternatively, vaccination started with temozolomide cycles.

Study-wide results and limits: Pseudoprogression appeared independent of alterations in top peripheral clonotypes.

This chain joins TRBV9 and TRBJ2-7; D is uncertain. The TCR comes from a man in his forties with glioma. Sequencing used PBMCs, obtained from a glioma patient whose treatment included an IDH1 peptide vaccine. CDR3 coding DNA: TGTGCCAGCAGCGCCGAACCCGAGCTTCGCGAGCAGTACTTC. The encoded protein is CASSAEPELREQYF.